This T cell receptor beta chain was retrieved from a study of patients and donors after allogeneic stem cell transplantation. In TCRdb, the RT-PCR reads were re-called with MiXCR into one record per CDR3 protein. The sample has some 150,000 distinct CDR3 sequences, about two fifths seen once. Deletions cut 4 bases from V and 5 bases from J, with 15 bases between. The length of the CDR3 is 14 residues. Per the germline V gene, CDR1 is SGDLS and CDR2 is YYNGEE. This clonotype was recorded once. This sequence originates from a human donor who was either an allogeneic HSCT recipient or a stem cell or donor lymphocyte infusion donor (not recorded which). It is not recorded whose cells these are; they may come from a transplant donor. V gene TRBV9 combines with J gene TRBJ1-1; D possibly corresponds to TRBD1 (6 bases). The sequencing sample was made of blood, either unsorted or a sorted T cell fraction (not recorded which). The CDR3 region has the DNA TGTGCCAGCAGCCTCAGGGGTGTAGGGACTGAAGCTTTCTTT. Its protein is CASSLRGVGTEAFF. Using reference TRBV9 and TRBJ1-1 for the parts outside the CDR3, the full variable domain is DSGVTQTPKHLITATGQRVTLRCSPRSGDLSVYWYQQSLDQGLQFLIQYYNGEERAKGNILERFSAQQFPDLHSELNLSSLELGDSALYFCASSLRGVGTEAFFGQGTRLTVV.